The subject of this entry is one T cell receptor (beta chain). The target antigen is unknown. Profiling relied on immunoSEQ multiplex PCR, and the TCRdb table lists in-frame clones only, not all of them. The sample carries roughly 61,000 clones, around 88% recorded once. This specimen comes from a study of OX40 agonist ivuxolimab in advanced cancers. Study-wide results and caveats: Partly responding patients at 0.1-3.0 mg/kg showed some of the smallest clonal expansion. Researchers report that CD8+ T cells had, on average, more expanded clones than CD4+.

The V gene lost 7 bases and the J gene lost 4 bases, with 11 bases spanning the gap. The CDR3 contains 13 residues. Germline V CDR1 and CDR2: SNHLY, FYNNEI. The sequencing used CD4+ or CD8+ T cells sorted from blood, collected in a trial of the OX40 agonist ivuxolimab. The V call is TRBV2, the J call TRBJ1-5, with D tentatively TRBD1 (5 bases). The clonotype comes from an adult with an advanced solid tumor such as melanoma, head and neck, liver or kidney cancer. CDR3 coding DNA: TGTGCCAGCAATCGGGGACGAAATCAGCCCCAGCATTTT. Protein: CASNRGRNQPQHF.